Below are 9 T cell receptor beta chains sequenced from a single sample in a study of regulatory T cells in long-lasting Graves disease. Arm-PCR of CDR3 regions and iRepertoire HTBI primers were used to build TCR beta libraries. One entry per CDR3 protein results from TCRdb running MiXCR on the multiplex PCR reads. The data contain 200,000 to 250,000 distinct CDR3 sequences, approximately 20% of them singletons. The time point here: newly diagnosed GD, antithyroid drugs for less than 3 months. Following extraction of RNA from PBMCs, that RNA was used to make the TCR library. The starting material was peripheral blood mononuclear cells (PBMCs), obtained at new diagnosis, from a patient treated with antithyroid drugs. These receptors came from a female donor with Graves disease.

In its sample, this clonotype was seen a few times. The rearrangement links TRBV14 to TRBJ2-7; D is undetermined. Deletions cut 0 bases from V and 3 bases from J, with 12 bases between. The CDR3 is made up of 15 amino acids. The germline gives CDR1 SGHDN, CDR2 FVKESK. As DNA, the CDR3 is TGTGCCAGCAGCCAAGATCCGGACGGAAACTACGAGCAGTACTTC. This encodes CASSQDPDGNYEQYF.

The table lists this clonotype with a few counts. The rearrangement joins TRBV19 to TRBJ2-3; TRBD2 matches at 10 bases. Unmatched junction bases numbered 9, after V lost 5 bases and J lost 1 base. CDR1 is LNHDA, CDR2 SQIVND, per germline (reference sequence). This CDR3 has 17 amino acids. CDR3 nucleotides: TGTGCCAGTAGTCCCGCGCAGCTAGCGGGAGGCACAGATACGCAGTATTTT. Protein product: CASSPAQLAGGTDTQYF.

This clonotype was counted at least ten times. The rearrangement links TRBV28 to TRBJ2-3; the D call may be TRBD1 or TRBD2 (6 bases each). Trimming took 5 bases from V and 6 from J, leaving 18 bases between them. Germline V gene data show CDR1 as MDHEN and CDR2 as SYDVKM. The CDR3 is 15 amino acids. DNA for the CDR3: TGTGCCAGCAGTGGTAGGGGTCGGGGGCAGGATACGCAGTATTTT. It codes for CASSGRGRGQDTQYF.

This clonotype was recorded at least ten times. V and J are TRBV6-1 and TRBJ1-1; maybe TRBD1 (6 bases). CDR1 and CDR2 from the germline V gene are MNHNS and SASEGT. V lost 5 bases, J lost 5 bases, and 12 bases lay in between. The CDR3 loop spans 13 amino acids. The CDR3 coding sequence is TGTGCCAGCAGTACAGGGATGCGGACTGAAGCTTTCTTT. Its translation is CASSTGMRTEAFF.

This clonotype was recorded many times. V is TRBV5-1 and J is TRBJ1-1; D may be TRBD1 (6 bases). The ends were cut back, 6 bases at V and 3 bases at J, with 15 bases in the middle. Germline CDR1 is SGHRS and CDR2 is YFSETQ. This CDR3 is built from 14 residues. Here the CDR3 DNA reads TGCGCCAGCACCCAGGGGTCGGTGGACACTGAAGCTTTCTTT. Translating it yields CASTQGSVDTEAFF.

This clonotype was picked up many times. The J gene is TRBJ1-2, the V gene TRBV6-1; possibly TRBD1 for D (6 bases). CDR3 length: 13 residues. Between the trimmed V and J ends, which lost 6 bases and 7 bases, there was a span of 15 bases. Germline V gene data show CDR1 as MNHNS and CDR2 as SASEGT. In DNA form, the CDR3 reads TGTGCCAGCAGATCCACAGGGTTGGGTGGCTACACCTTC. Protein sequence: CASRSTGLGGYTF.

This clonotype has just one count. The V gene is TRBV20-1, the J gene TRBJ2-3; 10 bases agree with TRBD2. This CDR3 has 16 residues. CDR1 and CDR2 from the germline V gene are DFQATT and SNEGSKA (reference sequence). The J segment lost 2 bases and the V segment lost 0 bases, leaving 5 bases of the junction unmatched. In nucleotides, the CDR3 is TGCAGTGCTAGAGATCTACTAGCGGGGACCACAGATACGCAGTATTTT. Translated: CSARDLLAGTTDTQYF.

The chain carries TRBV29-1 and TRBJ2-5; 12 positions match TRBD2. The CDR3 has 15 amino acids. After removal of 4 bases from V and 4 bases from J, the junction contained 7 bases not matched to a gene. CDR1 is SQVTM and CDR2 is ANQGSEA in the germline V gene. The CDR3 spells CSVVSSGRATETQYF. CDR3 DNA sequence: TGCAGCGTTGTTTCTAGCGGGAGGGCCACAGAGACCCAGTACTTC.

This clonotype was observed at least ten times. The CDR3 region is CASSPVTRGKPEAFF. Written as DNA, the CDR3 is TGTGCCAGCAGCCCTGTCACCCGCGGCAAGCCTGAAGCTTTCTTT. The J gene is TRBJ1-1, the V gene TRBV9, with D unresolved. Germline loops: CDR1 SGDLS, CDR2 YYNGEE. V lost 4 bases and J lost 6, with 19 bases in between. The CDR3 covers 15 residues.